One sample yielded the 20 T cell receptor beta chains listed below, sequenced in a study of spatial heterogeneity in lung cancer. Regarding time point: sample taken at primary tumor resection. Frozen PBMC, nontumor lung or tumor provided whole RNA, which was sequenced unsorted. In TCRdb, the 5' RACE reads were re-called with MiXCR into one record per CDR3 protein. This table has tens of thousands of distinct CDR3 sequences, approximately 7% appearing once. The sample here was PBMCs, taken at surgery. These receptors all stem from a female donor with early-stage non-small cell lung cancer.

This clonotype was observed many times. The chain joins TRBV4-1 to TRBJ2-5; the D gene is possibly TRBD2 (6 bases). V dropped 2 bases and J dropped 3 bases, with 16 bases sitting between them. The CDR3 totals 16 residues. Germline CDR1 MGHRA, CDR2 YSYEKL. This chain's CDR3 is CASSQFILASKETQYF. DNA for the CDR3: TGCGCCAGCAGCCAATTTATTCTAGCGAGCAAAGAGACCCAGTACTTC.

With regard to this clonotype: A much larger clone lies one base from this, so it may be a read error. The chain joins TRBV30 to TRBJ1-4; TRBD1 matches 10 bases. This CDR3 comprises 15 residues. V was pared by 0 bases and J by 13 bases, with 11 bases of the junction left unmatched. Germline V CDR1 and CDR2: GTSNPN, SVGIG (reference sequence). The CDR3 nucleotides are TGTGCCTGGAGTGTACATGGGACAGGGGAACAAAGACTGTTTTTT. Its translation: CAWSVHGTGEQRLFF.

This clonotype was counted ten times or more. As DNA, the CDR3 is TGTGCCAGCAGCCAAGAAACAAGCGGGGGGTCGAAGTATTTT. Translating gives CASSQETSGGSKYF. The chain uses TRBV3-1 and TRBJ2-3; 9 nucleotides align to TRBD2. Germline lookup yields CDR1 LGHDT and CDR2 YNNKEL (reference sequence). CDR3 length equals 14 residues. The V segment lost 0 bases and the J segment 13 bases; nucleotides outside the gene matches: 8.

Concerning this clonotype itself: A much larger clone differs from this one at a single base, so this may be a read error. The V call is TRBV5-5, the J call TRBJ1-1; no clear D. Germline V gene sequence: CDR1 SGHKS, CDR2 YYEKEE (reference sequence). The length of the CDR3 is 13 residues. CDR3 protein: CVSSPHITSEAFF. The DNA of the CDR3 is TGTGTCAGCAGCCCCCACATAACCTCTGAAGCTTTCTTT.

Concerning this clonotype: This may be a read error: a much more frequent sequence differs by one nucleotide. This chain links TRBV15 with TRBJ1-2; D gene unclear. Per germline, CDR1 LNHNV and CDR2 YYDKDF (reference sequence). The CDR3 is made up of 16 amino acids. Here the CDR3 reads CATSPLAAAEENGHTF. As DNA, the CDR3 is TGTGCCACCAGCCCCCTGGCGGCAGCCGAGGAGAATGGCCACACCTTC.

This clonotype was counted ten times or more. The chain recombines TRBV5-1 with TRBJ2-7; a possible D gene is TRBD1 (5 bases). The V end was cut by 0 bases, the J end by 7 bases, with 17 bases between. This CDR3 region has 15 residues. Germline V CDR1 and CDR2: SGHRS, YFSETQ. CDR3 sequence (DNA): TGCGCCAGCAGCTTGGGGGGCTTACAGTTTCTGGAGCAGTACTTC. Protein product: CASSLGGLQFLEQYF.

This clonotype has a count of ten or more. The J gene is TRBJ2-3, the V gene TRBV28; no reliable D call. Germline assignment: CDR1 MDHEN and CDR2 SYDVKM. The CDR3 is 11 residues long. The ends were cut back, 4 bases at V and 11 bases at J, with 10 bases in the middle. CDR3 region: CASSYQRRQYF. As DNA, the CDR3 is TGTGCCAGCAGTTACCAGAGAAGGCAGTATTTT.

This chain joins TRBV2 and TRBJ2-3, with no clear D. Trimming took 0 bases from V and 1 from J, leaving 11 bases between them. From germline, CDR1 is SNHLY and CDR2 FYNNEI. This CDR3 contains 16 residues. The CDR3 nucleotides are TGTGCCAGCAGTGAAGCTCTGGCTATTGGCACAGATACGCAGTATTTT. It codes for CASSEALAIGTDTQYF.

This clonotype was seen a few times. The rearrangement joins TRBV7-9 to TRBJ2-1; 7 bases match TRBD2. The CDR3 runs to 14 residues. V trimming: 2 bases; J trimming: 7 bases; junction bases outside the gene matches: 5. Germline V gene data show CDR1 as SEHNR and CDR2 as FQNEAQ (reference sequence). CDR3 loop: CASSLPGGGNEQFF. The CDR3 DNA sequence: TGTGCCAGCAGCTTACCGGGGGGAGGAAATGAGCAGTTCTTC.

This clonotype was recorded at least ten times. The gene calls are TRBV12-3 or TRBV12-4 and TRBJ2-1, with D hard to call. The length of the CDR3 is 15 residues. Trimming left V 4 bases short and J 0 bases short, with 10 bases between. The chain's CDR3 is CASSSYWSSYNEQFF. The CDR3, as DNA: TGTGCCAGCAGTTCCTACTGGAGCTCCTACAATGAGCAGTTCTTC.

For this clonotype: No conserved phenylalanine or tryptophan ends this CDR3, so it is likely a read error. The DNA is omitted, as the CDR3 cannot be located on it reliably, and the CDR3 follows TCRdb's listing. The chain links TRBV11-2 to TRBJ1-3; the tabulated D call, TRBD1, remains unverified against the DNA. The CDR3 contains 11 residues when both ends are counted. Germline values: CDR1 SGHAT, CDR2 FQNNGV. CDR3 sequence: CASSPRDLIEL.

This clonotype was detected many times. The genes are TRBV28 and TRBJ1-5; D call uncertain. The V end lost 3 bases, the J end lost 2 bases, and 5 bases lay between the germline ends. Germline V CDR1 and CDR2: MDHEN, SYDVKM. There are 13 residues in the CDR3. CDR3 bases: TGTGCCAGCAGTTTCTCCGGCAATCAGCCCCAGCATTTT. Amino acids: CASSFSGNQPQHF.

The sample holds many counts of this clonotype. The chain has TRBV6-5 and TRBJ1-6, with D uncertain. V lost 6 bases and J lost 3, with 6 bases in between. Germline lookup yields CDR1 MNHEY and CDR2 SVGAGI. CDR3 length equals 13 residues. CDR3: CASSSGYNSPLHF. For the CDR3, the DNA is TGTGCCAGCAGCTCTGGCTATAATTCACCCCTCCACTTT.

This clonotype was observed once. V and J are TRBV13 and TRBJ2-1; 9 nucleotides align to TRBD2. After removal of 0 bases from V and 10 bases from J, the junction contained 4 bases not matched to a gene. CDR3 length: 14 amino acids. Germline CDR1 and CDR2: PRHDT and FYEKMQ (reference sequence). CDR3 protein: CASSLGGLAREQFF. In DNA form, the CDR3 reads TGTGCCAGCAGCTTAGGGGGACTAGCTCGGGAGCAGTTCTTC.

This chain joins TRBV6-4 and TRBJ2-3; D might be TRBD2 (5 bases). The CDR3 has 16 amino acids. Germline-derived CDR1 and CDR2 are MRHNA and SNTAGT. V was trimmed by 5 bases and J by 2 bases, leaving 17 bases between them. CDR3 amino acids: CASSQEGALNTDTQYF. Written as DNA, the CDR3 is TGTGCCAGCAGTCAAGAGGGCGCCCTAAACACAGATACGCAGTATTTT.

This clonotype came up many times. The chain recombines TRBV12-3 or TRBV12-4 with TRBJ2-7; possible D gene TRBD2, 5 bases. The V gene lost 6 bases and the J gene lost 6 bases, with 15 bases spanning the gap. This CDR3 spans 13 amino acids. The CDR3 DNA follows: TGTGCCAGCAGCCCCCCGGGGTATGGCGAGCAGTACTTC. Its translation: CASSPPGYGEQYF.

This clonotype showed up just a few times. DNA for the CDR3: TGTGCCAGCTCACCCAGGACCTACGAGCAGTACTTC. This translates into CASSPRTYEQYF. The chain links TRBV18 to TRBJ2-7; D is undetermined. The CDR3 extends over 12 amino acids. Trimming removed 3 bases at V and 2 bases at J, with 5 bases between. Germline lookup yields CDR1 KGHSH and CDR2 LQKENI.

This clonotype was seen repeatedly, ten times or more. This chain uses TRBV7-2 with TRBJ2-1; no reliable D call. CDR1 is SGHTA and CDR2 is FQGNSA in the germline V gene. The CDR3 extends over 14 amino acids. Trimming left V 6 bases short and J 7 bases short, with 16 bases between. CDR3 loop: CASSFSSLPNEQFF. The DNA for the CDR3 is TGTGCCAGCAGTTTTAGTTCCCTTCCAAATGAGCAGTTCTTC.

There are many counts of this clonotype. The chain joins TRBV4-2 to TRBJ1-6; D is ambiguous. The ends were cut back, 1 base at V and 7 bases at J, with 17 bases in the middle. CDR1 is LGHNA and CDR2 is YNFKEQ in the germline V gene. CDR3 size: 17 residues. For the CDR3, the DNA is TGTGCCAGCAGCCAAGGATTTCGAAAGGTTTTAAATTCACCCCTCCACTTT. This gives the protein CASSQGFRKVLNSPLHF.

This clonotype is a singleton in its sample. A much larger clone lies a single base off, so this may be a read error. V and J are TRBV20-1 and TRBJ2-1; 8 nucleotides line up with TRBD2. There are 14 residues in the CDR3. The germline gives CDR1 DFQATT, CDR2 SNEGSKA (reference sequence). V was clipped by 2 bases and J by 6 bases; unmatched bases: 6. CDR3 protein: CSARLASGRNEQFF. CDR3 DNA sequence: TGCAGTGCTAGATTGGCTAGCGGGCGCAATGAGCAGTTCTTC.